This is a list of T cell receptor beta chains from one sample in a study of blood T cells in healthy people across ages. TCRdb reanalysed the 5' RACE reads using MiXCR and keeps one entry per CDR3 protein. Of under 850,000 distinct CDR3 sequences in the sample, around 34% were seen once. The sequencing input was blood. These receptors were obtained from a man aged 18 to 35 in good health. Both conserved end residues are part of each CDR3. D genes are given only for firm matches. A row's size may be missing; if present it is once, few, many or a size class.

D	size	V	J	CDR3	DNA
NA	NA	TRBV7-8	TRBJ2-3	CASSSLSDTRYF	TGTGCCAGCAGCTCACTGTCAGATACGCGGTATTTT
NA	NA	TRBV6-5	TRBJ1-1	CASSQDVPPNTETFF	TGTGCCAGCAGCCAAGACGTCCCCCCGAACACTGAAACTTTCTTT
NA	many	TRBV6-2/TRBV6-3	TRBJ2-5	CASSLGPNQETQYF	TGTGCCAGCAGCCTGGGACCGAACCAAGAGACCCAGTACTTC
NA	NA	TRBV25-1	TRBJ2-3	CASSGELQASTDTQYF	TGTGCCAGCAGTGGGGAATTACAGGCTAGCACAGATACGCAGTATTTT
NA	few	TRBV28	TRBJ2-7	CASSSPGPNEQYF	TGTGCCAGCAGTTCCCCTGGACCAAACGAGCAGTACTTC
NA	NA	TRBV15	TRBJ1-4	CATAAGPTNEKLFF	TGTGCCACTGCCGCAGGGCCCACTAATGAAAAACTGTTTTTT
TRBD1	once	TRBV20-1	TRBJ1-3	CSAPGQGTGNTIYF	TGCAGTGCTCCAGGACAGGGTACGGGAAACACCATATATTTT
TRBD1	NA	TRBV2	TRBJ1-2	CASRTNWDRDGYTF	TGTGCCAGCAGGACAAACTGGGACAGGGACGGCTACACCTTC
TRBD2	NA	TRBV12-3/TRBV12-4	TRBJ2-1	CASRARGGYNEQFF	TGTGCCAGCAGGGCCCGGGGGGGTTACAATGAGCAGTTCTTC
NA	NA	TRBV14	TRBJ2-1	CASSQDFSSAGDEQFF	TGTGCCAGCAGCCAAGACTTCTCCTCAGCCGGGGATGAGCAGTTCTTC
NA	few	TRBV4-3	TRBJ1-2	CASSQDSRVWDGYTF	TGCGCCAGCAGCCAAGATAGCCGGGTTTGGGATGGCTACACCTTC
NA	NA	TRBV6-1	TRBJ1-2	CASSEEGNYGYTF	TGTGCCAGCAGTGAAGAGGGGAACTATGGCTACACCTTC
NA	once	TRBV20-1	TRBJ2-4	CSGAQEGVKNIQYF	TGCAGTGGGGCCCAGGAGGGGGTCAAAAACATTCAGTACTTC
TRBD1	NA	TRBV7-2	TRBJ1-3	CASSLVGGTGTGNTIYF	TGTGCCAGCAGCTTAGTCGGCGGGACAGGGACGGGAAACACCATATATTTT
NA	few	TRBV18	TRBJ2-7	CASSPVGNRVTEQYF	TGTGCCAGCTCACCAGTCGGAAACAGGGTCACCGAGCAGTACTTC
NA	many	TRBV7-2	TRBJ2-3	CASRSTDTQYF	TGTGCCTCTCGGTCAACAGATACGCAGTATTTT
TRBD1	many	TRBV12-3/TRBV12-4	TRBJ1-2	CASARRQGDYGYTF	TGTGCCAGCGCCAGAAGACAGGGAGACTATGGCTACACCTTC
NA	NA	TRBV18	TRBJ2-3	CASSPGVGEDTQYF	TGTGCCAGCTCACCCGGGGTTGGTGAAGATACGCAGTATTTT
TRBD1	NA	TRBV5-1	TRBJ1-1	CASLTGDGTEAFF	TGCGCCAGCCTCACAGGGGACGGAACTGAAGCTTTCTTT
TRBD2	NA	TRBV30	TRBJ2-1	CAWSVQRGGRFF	TGTGCCTGGAGTGTACAACGGGGGGGCAGGTTCTTC
NA	NA	TRBV7-9	TRBJ1-4	CASSPPGHIGGEKLFF	TGTGCCAGCAGCCCTCCGGGTCATATCGGAGGGGAAAAACTGTTTTTT
NA	once	TRBV7-6	TRBJ1-4	CASSLAPGATKEKLFF	TGTGCCAGCAGCTTAGCGCCGGGGGCTACTAAGGAAAAACTGTTTTTT
NA	many	TRBV6-2/TRBV6-3	TRBJ2-1	CASSYAGNEQFF	TGTGCCAGCAGTTACGCGGGGAATGAGCAGTTCTTC
TRBD2	NA	TRBV7-9	TRBJ2-1	CASSAKGPAGLYNEQFF	TGTGCCAGCAGCGCAAAAGGGCCAGCGGGGCTATACAATGAGCAGTTCTTC
NA	few	TRBV20-1	TRBJ2-5	CSATRHRDGETQYF	TGCAGTGCGACCCGACACAGGGACGGGGAGACCCAGTACTTC
NA	few	TRBV7-9	TRBJ1-1	CASSLGGRGGDTEAFF	TGTGCCAGCAGCTTAGGGGGGAGGGGAGGGGACACTGAAGCTTTCTTT
NA	NA	TRBV5-1	TRBJ2-1	CASSRLGAVSEQFF	TGCGCCAGCAGTAGACTAGGCGCGGTTTCGGAGCAGTTCTTC
NA	few	TRBV7-3	TRBJ2-1	CASSPGPGVDNEQFF	TGTGCCAGCAGCCCAGGGCCGGGGGTGGACAATGAGCAGTTCTTC
NA	NA	TRBV28	TRBJ2-1	CASSLSGSGDGEQFF	TGTGCCAGCAGTTTAAGCGGTTCGGGGGATGGTGAGCAGTTCTTC
NA	NA	TRBV20-1	TRBJ2-7	CSASTEYEQYF	TGCAGTGCTAGCACGGAGTACGAGCAGTACTTC
TRBD1	NA	TRBV20-1	TRBJ1-6	CSAKTGPSKSPLHF	TGCAGTGCTAAGACAGGGCCATCGAAGTCACCCCTCCACTTT
NA	NA	TRBV13	TRBJ2-5	CASTYGGIETQYF	TGTGCCAGCACCTACGGCGGGATAGAGACCCAGTACTTC
NA	NA	TRBV9	TRBJ2-6	CASSLHVGSSGANVLTF	TGTGCCAGCAGCCTTCACGTGGGGAGTTCTGGGGCCAACGTCCTGACTTTC
TRBD2	many	TRBV10-3	TRBJ2-3	CAISEASGGSTDTQYF	TGTGCCATCAGTGAGGCCTCGGGGGGGAGTACAGATACGCAGTATTTT
TRBD1	NA	TRBV7-2	TRBJ1-1	CASSSWTGSNTEAFF	TGTGCCAGCAGCTCCTGGACAGGTTCGAACACTGAAGCTTTCTTT
NA	many	TRBV6-6	TRBJ1-1	CASSPAGNTEAFF	TGCGCCAGCAGCCCGGCAGGGAACACTGAAGCTTTCTTT
NA	NA	TRBV5-1	TRBJ2-5	CASSLETGRETQYF	TGCGCCAGCAGCTTGGAAACAGGGAGAGAGACCCAGTACTTC
TRBD1	NA	TRBV5-1	TRBJ2-1	CASSLSPGQVGNEQFF	TGCGCCAGCAGCTTGTCCCCTGGACAGGTCGGCAATGAGCAGTTCTTC
NA	NA	TRBV12-3/TRBV12-4	TRBJ1-1	CASSLSQGSEAFF	TGTGCCAGCAGTTTATCTCAGGGTTCGGAAGCTTTCTTT
NA	few	TRBV4-3	TRBJ2-3	CASSQRFADTQYF	TGCGCCAGCAGCCAACGGTTCGCAGATACGCAGTATTTT
TRBD2	few	TRBV20-1	TRBJ2-4	CSARAGGAGNIQYF	TGCAGTGCTAGGGCCGGGGGGGCGGGAAACATTCAGTACTTC
TRBD1	NA	TRBV2	TRBJ2-3	CASSEAPGTADTQYF	TGTGCCAGCAGTGAAGCGCCCGGGACAGCAGATACGCAGTATTTT
TRBD1	NA	TRBV4-1	TRBJ1-4	CASSQPNRGLKEKLFF	TGCGCCAGCAGCCAGCCTAACAGGGGTCTTAAGGAAAAACTGTTTTTT
NA	few	TRBV20-1	TRBJ2-5	CSARVWTEVKETQYF	TGCAGTGCTAGAGTCTGGACAGAAGTAAAAGAGACCCAGTACTTC
TRBD2	NA	TRBV4-3	TRBJ2-3	CASSLQPPGLDTDTQYF	TGCGCCAGCAGCCTACAACCTCCGGGACTAGACACAGATACGCAGTATTTT
NA	few	TRBV20-1	TRBJ2-5	CSARLGETLYF	TGCAGTGCTAGATTGGGAGAGACCCTGTACTTC
NA	few	TRBV25-1	TRBJ1-1	CASSEGLRTRGAFF	TGTGCCAGCAGTGAAGGATTGAGGACTCGGGGAGCTTTCTTT
NA	few	TRBV29-1	TRBJ2-7	CSVLGTVSYEQYF	TGCAGCGTCTTGGGGACGGTCTCCTACGAGCAGTACTTC
TRBD2	NA	TRBV27	TRBJ2-1	CASSRGLAGRSSYNEQFF	TGTGCCAGCAGTCGGGGACTAGCGGGGAGAAGCTCCTACAATGAGCAGTTCTTC
NA	few	TRBV29-1	TRBJ1-1	CSVQETEAFF	TGCAGCGTTCAGGAGACTGAAGCTTTCTTT
TRBD1	NA	TRBV6-2/TRBV6-3	TRBJ1-5	CAGSRTGNQPQHF	TGTGCCGGCAGTCGGACAGGGAATCAGCCCCAGCATTTT
TRBD2	few	TRBV6-2/TRBV6-3	TRBJ2-1	CASRWEGIRNEQFF	TGTGCCAGCAGGTGGGAGGGAATCAGGAATGAGCAGTTCTTC
NA	few	TRBV12-3/TRBV12-4	TRBJ2-7	CASTEGGDRSYEQYF	TGTGCCAGCACTGAGGGGGGGGACAGATCCTACGAGCAGTACTTC
NA	once	TRBV4-2	TRBJ1-3	CASSQEAGTRGNTIYF	TGTGCCAGCAGCCAAGAGGCCGGGACTAGAGGAAACACCATATATTTT
NA	NA	TRBV6-1	TRBJ2-7	CASSKTPGSYEQYF	TGTGCCAGCAGTAAAACCCCAGGTTCCTACGAGCAGTACTTC